This entry lists 4 T cell receptor beta chains sequenced from one sample in a study of blood T cell repertoires in COVID-19. Measured with immunoSEQ multiplex PCR; TCRdb has only the in-frame clones, and not every one. The sample consists of 160,000 or so clones, under 90% of them appearing once. Specimen: peripheral blood. All receptors derive from a man aged 55 to 69 with acute or convalescent COVID-19.

The chain combines TRBV9 with TRBJ2-3; a possible D gene is TRBD2 (6 bases). The V gene lost 2 bases and the J gene lost 0 bases, with 16 bases spanning the gap. CDR3 length: 17 residues. Germline V gene lookup returns CDR1 SGDLS and CDR2 YYNGEE. The CDR3 here is CASSVAPPGLSTDTQYF. The CDR3 DNA sequence: TGTGCCAGCAGCGTCGCGCCCCCGGGACTGAGCACAGATACGCAGTATTTT.

The gene calls are TRBV19 and TRBJ1-3; perhaps TRBD1 as D (5 bases). The CDR3 runs to 14 residues. The germline V and J ends were trimmed by 6 bases and 4 bases, with 13 bases remaining between them. CDR1 is LNHDA and CDR2 is SQIVND in the germline V gene (reference sequence). CDR3 residues: CASRIDRAGNTIYF. The CDR3, as DNA: TGTGCCAGTAGAATCGACAGAGCAGGAAACACCATATATTTT.

V gene TRBV2 combines with J gene TRBJ1-1, with a weak D call TRBD1 (5 bases). CDR1 is SNHLY and CDR2 is FYNNEI in the germline V gene. CDR3 size: 12 residues. V gave up 3 bases and J gave up 10 bases, with 12 bases separating them. The CDR3 is CASSEWQGGAFF. The CDR3 DNA reads as TGTGCCAGCAGTGAGTGGCAGGGTGGAGCTTTCTTT.

CDR3 bases: TGTGCCAGCAGTCCCTCAGGGCAGGGGCGAGGTGGGGCCCTCCACTTT. It codes for CASSPSGQGRGGALHF. This chain connects TRBV27 to TRBJ1-6; TRBD1 is a possible D gene (6 bases). CDR1 MNHEY and CDR2 SMNVEV come from the germline V gene (reference sequence). V was trimmed by 5 bases and J by 14 bases, leaving 25 bases between them. The CDR3 spans 16 residues.